This TCR beta chain was profiled in a study of regulatory T cells in long-lasting Graves disease. There are many counts of this clonotype. Its antigen is unknown. Time point specified: persistent/refractory GD, antithyroid drugs over 5 years with positive TRAb. Following extraction of RNA from PBMCs, that RNA was used to make the TCR library. The CDR3 extends over 16 amino acids. Germline lookup yields CDR1 SGHAT and CDR2 FQNNGV. V shed 2 bases, J shed 2 bases, and the junction held 3 bases outside the gene matches. The TCR beta library used iRepertoire HTBI primers with Arm-PCR amplification of CDR3. Authors' analysis steps: Gene usage covered around 62 TRBV and about 15 TRBJ segments. TCRdb re-derived calls from the multiplex PCR reads in MiXCR, one entry per CDR3 protein. For this entry, the V and J calls and clone size follow TCRdb and not the study's own pipeline. The table includes hundreds of thousands of distinct CDR3 sequences, about 32% detected once.

Whole-study findings and limits: TCR diversity was lower in persistent Graves' patients than in newly diagnosed ones. New patients shared fewer public clonotypes (over 900) than persistent patients did (roughly 2,500). Preferential use of TRBV28, TRBJ1-2 and TRBJ2-5 was seen in persistent disease.

The rearrangement links TRBV11-2 to TRBJ2-5; TRBD1 matches 12 bases. The sequencing here drew on peripheral blood mononuclear cells (PBMCs), taken when the disease was refractory, from a patient treated with antithyroid drugs. This clonotype was obtained from a female donor with Graves disease. CDR3 sequence: CASSLRDRGLQETQYF. In nucleotides, the CDR3 is TGTGCCAGCAGCTTACGGGACAGGGGGCTTCAAGAGACCCAGTACTTC.